These T cell receptor beta chains were read from a single sample in a study of human T cells and chemical hapten exposure. TCRdb re-called the RACE reads with MiXCR, one entry per CDR3 protein. The sample yields about 90,000 distinct CDR3 sequences, approximately 10% seen once. Sequences were derived from whole blood, sampled in connection with sensitization to the hapten diphenylcyclopropenone (DPC). These receptors were obtained from a woman aged 25 to 45 with alopecia areata. Some clones in this sample may be carry-over from other donors' samples. Each CDR3 is given with its conserved first and last residue. A D gene is named only where the DNA matches it firmly. Clone sizes are given selectively: once, few, many, or a class where the clone is expanded.

NA TRBJ1-1 many TRBV3-1 CASSQDGAGNTEAFF TGTGCCAGCAGCCAAGATGGTGCAGGGAACACTGAAGCTTTCTTT
NA TRBJ1-5 few TRBV5-1 CASSPGEVVRNQPQHF TGCGCCAGCAGCCCAGGGGAAGTGGTGCGCAATCAGCCCCAGCATTTT
NA TRBJ2-7 many TRBV11-2 CASSPRVFLEQYF TGTGCCAGCAGCCCGCGAGTTTTTCTGGAGCAGTACTTC
TRBD2 TRBJ2-1 many TRBV4-2 CASSQKGLAGTYNEQFF TGTGCCAGCAGCCAGAAGGGACTAGCGGGGACCTACAATGAGCAGTTCTTC
NA TRBJ2-7 many TRBV3-1 CASSPLAGYEQYF TGTGCCAGCAGCCCCCTGGCGGGGTACGAGCAGTACTTC
NA TRBJ1-2 many TRBV2 CASSLGPYGYTF TGTGCCAGCAGTCTGGGTCCGTATGGCTACACCTTC
NA TRBJ1-4 many TRBV7-9 CASSSWDGLNEKLFF TGTGCCAGCAGCTCGTGGGACGGGCTAAATGAAAAACTGTTTTTT
NA TRBJ2-1 few TRBV6-1 CASSEGGGEQFF TGTGCCAGCAGTGAAGGAGGCGGTGAGCAGTTCTTC
NA TRBJ1-2 NA TRBV2 CASSLGLFYTF TGTGCCAGCAGCTTAGGACTGTTCTACACCTTC
NA TRBJ1-3 many TRBV7-6 CASSRIDGNTIYF TGTGCCAGCAGTCGAATCGACGGAAACACCATATATTTT